The 5 T cell receptor beta chains presented below share a single source sample, sequenced in a study of cytomegalovirus exposure and HLA in healthy donors. This table comes from immunoSEQ multiplex PCR, and its TCRdb copy is limited to in-frame clones, with some not included. The sample records 300,000 to 350,000 clones, around 90% being singletons. The sample comprised PBMCs. All receptors come from a man aged 25-40 years in good health and CMV-seronegative.

J is TRBJ2-3 and V is TRBV7-2; the match to TRBD2 covers 10 bases. Unmatched junction bases numbered 3, after V lost 1 base and J lost 2 bases. Germline loops: CDR1 SGHTA, CDR2 FQGNSA. The CDR3 covers 16 residues. CDR3 in DNA: TGTGCCAGCAGCTTAGGCAGCGGGGGGGCCACAGATACGCAGTATTTT. Translating gives CASSLGSGGATDTQYF.

This clone was counted once. The chain is built from TRBV19 and TRBJ1-4; 7 bases are shared with TRBD1. The ends lost 5 bases at V and 2 bases at J; junction bases unmatched: 2. Per the germline V gene, CDR1 is LNHDA and CDR2 is SQIVND (reference sequence). CDR3 length: 14 amino acids. The CDR3 spells CASSYRGTNEKLFF. CDR3 coding DNA: TGTGCCAGTAGTTACAGGGGTACTAATGAAAAACTGTTTTTT.

This clone was seen only a few times. The V call is TRBV29-1, the J call TRBJ1-1; perhaps TRBD1 as D (5 bases). From germline, CDR1 is SQVTM and CDR2 ANQGSEA. Trimming removed 7 bases from V and 1 base from J, with 19 bases in between. The CDR3 has 15 residues. CDR3 sequence reads: CSASPVGRENTEAFF. For the CDR3, the DNA is TGCAGCGCCTCACCGGTGGGGCGCGAGAACACTGAAGCTTTCTTT.

The CDR3 spells CASSRSGTAHYEQYF. CDR3 bases: TGTGCCAGTAGTAGATCAGGGACAGCCCACTACGAGCAGTACTTC. This chain links TRBV19 with TRBJ2-7; the match to TRBD1 covers 7 bases. This CDR3 comprises 15 residues. Germline V gives CDR1 LNHDA, CDR2 SQIVND (reference sequence). V lost 4 bases to trimming and J lost 3 bases; unmatched junction nucleotides: 9.

This clone appeared a single time. The V gene is TRBV6-1, the J gene TRBJ2-2, with D tentatively TRBD1 (7 bases). The germline gives CDR1 MNHNS, CDR2 SASEGT. Trimming stripped 4 bases from V and 0 bases from J, with 15 bases between. There are 17 residues in the CDR3. CDR3 sequence: CASSARQGGTNTGELFF. CDR3 bases: TGTGCCAGCAGTGCCCGACAGGGCGGGACGAACACCGGGGAGCTGTTTTTT.